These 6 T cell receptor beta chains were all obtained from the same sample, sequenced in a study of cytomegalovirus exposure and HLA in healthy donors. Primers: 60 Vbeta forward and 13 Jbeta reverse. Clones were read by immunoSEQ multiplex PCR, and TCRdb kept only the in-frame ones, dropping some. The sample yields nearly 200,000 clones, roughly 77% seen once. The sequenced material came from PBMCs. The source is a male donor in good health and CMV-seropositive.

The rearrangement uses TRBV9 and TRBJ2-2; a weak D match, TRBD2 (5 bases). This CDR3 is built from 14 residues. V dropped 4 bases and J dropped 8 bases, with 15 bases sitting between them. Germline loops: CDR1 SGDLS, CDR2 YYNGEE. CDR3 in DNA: TGTGCCAGCAGCACGGGAACTAGTGTTGGGGAGCTGTTTTTT. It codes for CASSTGTSVGELFF.

CDR3 protein: CASSWAESGPDTQYF. In DNA, the CDR3 is TGTGCCAGCAGCTGGGCGGAGAGCGGTCCAGATACGCAGTATTTT. V is TRBV7-2 and J is TRBJ2-3, with a possible D match to TRBD2 (5 bases). The CDR3 has 15 amino acids. Germline V gene data show CDR1 as SGHTA and CDR2 as FQGNSA. Trimming left V 4 bases short and J 4 bases short, with 15 bases between.

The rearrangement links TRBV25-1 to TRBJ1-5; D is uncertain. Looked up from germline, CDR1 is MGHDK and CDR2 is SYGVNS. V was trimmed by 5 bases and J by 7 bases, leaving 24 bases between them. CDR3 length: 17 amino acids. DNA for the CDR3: TGTGCCAGCAGTCCTGACACGACATGGAGGAATAGCCAGCCCCAGCATTTT. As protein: CASSPDTTWRNSQPQHF.

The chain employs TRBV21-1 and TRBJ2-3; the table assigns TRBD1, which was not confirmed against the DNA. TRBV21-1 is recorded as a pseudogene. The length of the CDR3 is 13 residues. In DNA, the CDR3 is TGTGCCAGGGAACAGGGGGCAACAGATACGCAGTATTTT. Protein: CAREQGATDTQYF.

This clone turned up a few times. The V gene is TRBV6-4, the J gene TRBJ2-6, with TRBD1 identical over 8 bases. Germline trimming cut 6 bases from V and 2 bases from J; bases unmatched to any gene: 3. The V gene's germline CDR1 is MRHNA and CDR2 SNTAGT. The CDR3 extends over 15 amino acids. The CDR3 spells CASSEDRAGANVLTF. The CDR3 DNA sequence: TGTGCCAGCAGCGAGGACAGGGCTGGGGCCAACGTCCTGACTTTC.

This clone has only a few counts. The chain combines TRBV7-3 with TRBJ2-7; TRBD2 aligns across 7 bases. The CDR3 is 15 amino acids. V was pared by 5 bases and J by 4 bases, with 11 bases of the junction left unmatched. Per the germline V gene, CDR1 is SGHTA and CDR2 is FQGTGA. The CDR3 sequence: CASSLSGGGMYEQYF. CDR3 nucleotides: TGTGCCAGCAGCCTCTCGGGGGGAGGGATGTACGAGCAGTACTTC.